These 23 T cell receptor beta chains were sequenced from one sample in a study of neurological immune-mediated disorders. MiXCR, applied by TCRdb to the 5' RACE reads, yields one record per CDR3 protein. The sample records tens of thousands of distinct CDR3 sequences, around 4% being singletons. Material: PBMCs. The receptors here all came from a man aged 45-65 years with multiple sclerosis.

This clonotype was seen at least ten times. At one of its ends the junction is not consistent with the germline gene, which may arise from a read error. J is TRBJ1-5 and V is TRBV12-3 or TRBV12-4; D unclear. The CDR3 covers 12 residues. CDR3 bases: TGTGCCAGCAGCCGTGTGGATCAGCCCCAGAATTTT. It yields the protein CASSRVDQPQNF.

At least ten counts were recorded for this clonotype. This chain connects TRBV5-1 to TRBJ2-1; perhaps D is TRBD1 or TRBD2 (5 bases each). Trimming took 0 bases from V and 0 from J, leaving 10 bases between them. The CDR3 extends over 16 amino acids. The germline V gene has CDR1 SGHRS and CDR2 YFSETQ. CDR3 DNA sequence: TGCGCCAGCAGCTTGGGGGGGACCTCCTCCTACAATGAGCAGTTCTTC. Its translation: CASSLGGTSSYNEQFF.

This clonotype was observed many times. This CDR3 reads CASSPPGVNTEAFF. CDR3 sequence (DNA): TGTGCCAGCAGCCCCCCAGGGGTTAACACTGAAGCTTTCTTT. The rearrangement uses TRBV11-2 and TRBJ1-1; TRBD1 is a possible D gene (6 bases). Germline V lookup: CDR1 SGHAT, CDR2 FQNNGV. With 5 bases removed from V and 2 bases from J, the gap between germline ends came to 12 bases. CDR3 length: 14 residues.

There are many counts of this clonotype. The chain uses TRBV4-3 and TRBJ2-7; the D gene is possibly TRBD2 (5 bases). V shed 3 bases and J shed 1 base, with 13 bases lying between them. The CDR3 has 15 amino acids. Germline-derived CDR1 and CDR2 are LGHNA and YSLEER. The CDR3 is CASSQGWTGSYEQYF. The CDR3 DNA reads TGCGCCAGCAGCCAGGGTTGGACTGGGTCCTACGAGCAGTACTTC.

This clonotype was counted many times. The CDR3 nucleotides read TGCGCCAGCAGCCGAGGACAGGGGGCAGGCTATGGCTACACCTTC. This codes for CASSRGQGAGYGYTF. The V call is TRBV4-3, the J call TRBJ1-2; the match to TRBD1 covers 11 bases. CDR3 size: 15 residues. Germline-derived CDR1 and CDR2 are LGHNA and YSLEER. With 4 bases clipped from V and 4 bases from J, the junction kept 5 bases outside the gene matches.

This clonotype came up many times. V usage is TRBV6-2 or TRBV6-3 and J usage is TRBJ2-7, with D tentatively TRBD1 (5 bases). CDR1 is MNHEY and CDR2 is SVGEGT in the germline V gene. V dropped 4 bases and J dropped 2 bases, with 9 bases sitting between them. The CDR3 spans 13 residues. Here the CDR3 reads CASSSRVTYEQYV. In DNA form, the CDR3 reads TGTGCCAGCAGTTCCAGGGTCACCTACGAGCAGTACGTC.

This clonotype occurred a few times. This CDR3 reads CASSHLDGYTF. The CDR3 coding sequence is TGTGCCAGCAGCCACCTAGATGGCTACACCTTC. The chain uses TRBV3-1 and TRBJ1-2; D remains ambiguous. V was cut by 3 bases and J by 6 bases, with 5 bases left in between. The germline gives CDR1 LGHDT, CDR2 YNNKEL (reference sequence). The CDR3 sequence is 11 residues long.

Note on this clonotype: Relative to the germline gene, one junction end is altered; a read error may explain this. The genes are TRBV12-3 or TRBV12-4 and TRBJ1-5; D is undetermined. This CDR3 contains 12 residues. CDR3 nucleotides: TGTGCCAGCAGCCGAGACATGGGGTCCCAGAATTTT. Its translation: CASSRDMGSQNF.

This clonotype was found many times. This chain uses TRBV12-3 or TRBV12-4 with TRBJ1-1; D is unresolved. The CDR3 is 15 amino acids. V was clipped by 8 bases and J by 0 bases, with 16 bases between them. The CDR3 sequence is CASLLRGPLNTEAFF. CDR3 bases: TGTGCCAGCCTTTTGAGAGGCCCACTGAACACTGAAGCTTTCTTT.

This clonotype was counted ten times or more. The chain combines TRBV10-3 with TRBJ2-5; tentatively, D is TRBD1 (5 bases). The CDR3 is 12 residues long. Germline assignment: CDR1 ENHRY and CDR2 SYGVKD. V lost 4 bases to trimming and J lost 5 bases, with 8 bases between them. The CDR3: CAISAPGETQYF. The CDR3 bases are TGTGCCATCAGTGCACCAGGGGAGACCCAGTACTTC.

The genes are TRBV12-3 or TRBV12-4 and TRBJ1-1, with 10 bases fitting TRBD1. The CDR3 covers 16 residues. V gave up 5 bases and J gave up 5 bases; unmatched junction bases: 11. CDR3 DNA: TGTGCCAGCAGTCCCCTAAGACAGGGGGCATCAACTGAAGCTTTCTTT. Its protein product is CASSPLRQGASTEAFF.

Many counts were recorded for this clonotype. The chain combines TRBV9 with TRBJ1-6; D gene unclear. The V and J ends lost 0 bases and 0 bases respectively, with 10 bases between them. Germline CDR1 reads SGDLS; CDR2 reads YYNGEE. The CDR3 is 17 amino acids. The CDR3 loop is CASSVGGSSSYNSPLHF. In DNA form, the CDR3 reads TGTGCCAGCAGCGTAGGAGGGAGTAGCTCCTATAATTCACCCCTCCACTTT.

This clonotype came up many times. The V gene is TRBV29-1, the J gene TRBJ1-4; no reliable D call. Trimming shortened V by 4 bases and J by 5 bases, and 11 bases separated the two germline ends. The CDR3 is 13 amino acids. Germline V lookup: CDR1 SQVTM, CDR2 ANQGSEA. The CDR3 bases are TGCAGCGTTGGCGGCAACGGGAATGAAAAACTGTTTTTT. It yields the protein CSVGGNGNEKLFF.

In this sample, this clonotype turned up many times. The chain is built from TRBV6-5 and TRBJ1-5, with D possibly TRBD1 on 5 matching bases. Per the germline V gene, CDR1 is MNHEY and CDR2 is SVGAGI. Trimming shortened V by 4 bases and J by 9 bases, and 19 bases separated the two germline ends. The CDR3 has 15 residues. The CDR3 coding sequence is TGTGCCAGCAGTTCCTCGTTGGGGGGACCGGGGCCCCAGCATTTT. This sequence encodes CASSSSLGGPGPQHF.

There are many counts of this clonotype. This chain uses TRBV4-1 with TRBJ2-5; TRBD2 matches at 7 bases. The CDR3 contains 17 residues. Germline assignment: CDR1 MGHRA and CDR2 YSYEKL. V was pared by 0 bases and J by 0 bases, with 7 bases of the junction left unmatched. The CDR3 nucleotides are TGCGCCAGCAGCCAAGATGGGACTACTAGAAACCAAGAGACCCAGTACTTC. This gives the protein CASSQDGTTRNQETQYF.

DNA for the CDR3: TGTGCCAGCAGCTTGGGTACGGATCGACTGGCTGAAGCTTTCTTT. Its protein product is CASSLGTDRLAEAFF. The chain links TRBV5-4 to TRBJ1-1, with no clear D. V lost 0 bases and J lost 6, with 15 bases in between. The germline CDR1 and CDR2 sequences are SGHNT and YYREEE (reference sequence). The CDR3 runs to 15 residues.

V is TRBV5-1 and J is TRBJ2-1; D ambiguous. Trimming removed 0 bases at V and 4 bases at J, with 5 bases between. The CDR3 has 13 residues. Germline V gene sequence: CDR1 SGHRS, CDR2 YFSETQ. The CDR3 DNA sequence: TGCGCCAGCAGCTTGGTTCTATACAATGAGCAGTTCTTC. Protein sequence: CASSLVLYNEQFF. Supplemented by reference TRBV5-1 and TRBJ2-1, the full variable domain reads KAGVTQTPRYLIKTRGQQVTLSCSPISGHRSVSWYQQTPGQGLQFLFEYFSETQRNKGNFPGRFSGRQFSNSRSEMNVSTLELGDSALYLCASSLVLYNEQFFGPGTRLTVL.

The V call is TRBV19, the J call TRBJ2-3; D uncertain. Per the germline V gene, CDR1 is LNHDA and CDR2 is SQIVND (reference sequence). The CDR3 consists of 16 residues. V lost 4 bases, J lost 0 bases, and 14 bases lay in between. The CDR3 DNA sequence: TGTGCCAGTAGTAACCGACAAGGGCTCAGCACAGATACGCAGTATTTT. The encoded protein is CASSNRQGLSTDTQYF.

This clonotype was counted many times. For the CDR3, the DNA is TGCAGTGCTAGGGGAGGGACTGACCCAAGGGAGACCCAGTACTTC. Translating gives CSARGGTDPRETQYF. This chain links TRBV20-1 with TRBJ2-5; 7 nucleotides match TRBD2. Germline V lookup: CDR1 DFQATT, CDR2 SNEGSKA (reference sequence). The CDR3 spans 15 residues. The V gene end was trimmed by 3 bases and the J gene end by 5 bases; junction bases not matched to a gene: 12.

The table lists this clonotype with many counts. This chain uses TRBV6-2 or TRBV6-3 with TRBJ1-5; tentative D call: TRBD1 (6 bases). Germline-derived CDR1 and CDR2 are MNHEY and SVGEGT. The CDR3 covers 15 residues. Trimming removed 6 bases at V and 1 base at J, with 13 bases between. CDR3 in DNA: TGTGCCAGCAGGACCTCGGGACAAAGCAATCAGCCCCAGCATTTT. This sequence encodes CASRTSGQSNQPQHF.

Many counts were recorded for this clonotype. V and J are TRBV7-7 and TRBJ2-5; either TRBD1 or TRBD2 may fit D (6 bases each). The CDR3 contains 16 residues. V lost 1 base, J lost 1 base, and 13 bases lay in between. Germline loops: CDR1 SSHAT, CDR2 FNYEAQ (reference sequence). CDR3 sequence reads: CASSLGGAGPQETQYF. CDR3 bases: TGTGCCAGCAGCTTAGGGGGGGCAGGGCCCCAAGAGACCCAGTACTTC.

This clonotype showed up many times. V gene TRBV4-1 combines with J gene TRBJ1-1; a weak D match, TRBD1 (5 bases). Germline CDR1 reads MGHRA; CDR2 reads YSYEKL. V lost 0 bases, J lost 1 base, and 15 bases lay in between. The length of the CDR3 is 17 residues. The CDR3 protein is CASSQDRGLTPNTEAFF. For the CDR3, the DNA is TGCGCCAGCAGCCAAGATCGGGGACTTACTCCGAACACTGAAGCTTTCTTT.

In this sample, this clonotype turned up many times. V and J are TRBV20-1 and TRBJ2-5, with 9 bases aligning to TRBD1. V gave up 1 base and J gave up 5 bases; unmatched junction bases: 14. Germline V gene lookup returns CDR1 DFQATT and CDR2 SNEGSKA (reference sequence). The CDR3 length is 17 residues. CDR3: CSARGWGQGPAGETQYF. CDR3 coding DNA: TGCAGTGCTAGAGGATGGGGACAGGGACCGGCGGGGGAGACCCAGTACTTC.